This TCR beta chain was captured by sequencing in a study of blood T cell repertoires in COVID-19. Study-level background: PBMCs, B-cell-depleted T cells, or T cells provided the cDNA or gDNA that made up the material.

The recovered donors of Cohort 3 showed two negative PCRs, clearance, or symptom resolution. V lost 3 bases and J 0 bases, leaving 15 bases between the germline ends. The CDR3 sequence is 16 residues long. Germline V lookup: CDR1 SGHDN, CDR2 FVKESK. The authors' processing: Nucleated cell counts were estimated from reference gene primer amplification. Sequenced by immunoSEQ multiplex PCR; TCRdb stores in-frame clones only, minus some. From that table come the V and J calls and clone size; the DNA was used to work out D and trimming. The sample comprises approximately 350,000 clones, 83% of which are singletons, and 5% to 6% rests with the top ten.

Sequencing was carried out using PBMCs or T cells enriched from blood (not recorded which). The sequence was obtained from a woman aged 50 to 60 who had recovered from COVID-19. The V and J genes are TRBV14 and TRBJ2-7; tentative D call: TRBD2 (5 bases). CDR3 sequence reads: CASSHQWAGYSYEQYF. The CDR3 DNA sequence: TGTGCCAGCAGCCATCAATGGGCGGGTTACTCCTACGAGCAGTACTTC.